This T cell receptor (beta chain) was sequenced in a study of blood T cell repertoires in COVID-19. Study information: PBMCs, B-cell-depleted T cells, or T cells provided the cDNA or gDNA that made up the material.

The CDR3 runs 13 residues. Germline V gene data show CDR1 as MNHEY and CDR2 as SVGAGI. With 6 bases removed from V and 3 bases from J, the gap between germline ends came to 9 bases. Participants had their cohort set by participant-reported clinical history. Recovered status in Cohort 3 required two negative PCRs, clearance, or symptom resolution. This clone appeared a single time. The data were produced by immunoSEQ multiplex PCR, yet TCRdb's version contains in-frame clones alone and is incomplete. This table holds about 480,000 clones, around nine tenths found once. The J gene is TRBJ1-5, the V gene TRBV6-5; maybe TRBD1 (6 bases). The TCR originated in a woman between 40 and 50 years old who had recovered from COVID-19. The source material was PBMCs or T cells enriched from blood (not recorded which). The CDR3 sequence: CASRQGINQPQHF. CDR3 coding DNA: TGTGCCAGCAGACAGGGAATCAATCAGCCCCAGCATTTT.